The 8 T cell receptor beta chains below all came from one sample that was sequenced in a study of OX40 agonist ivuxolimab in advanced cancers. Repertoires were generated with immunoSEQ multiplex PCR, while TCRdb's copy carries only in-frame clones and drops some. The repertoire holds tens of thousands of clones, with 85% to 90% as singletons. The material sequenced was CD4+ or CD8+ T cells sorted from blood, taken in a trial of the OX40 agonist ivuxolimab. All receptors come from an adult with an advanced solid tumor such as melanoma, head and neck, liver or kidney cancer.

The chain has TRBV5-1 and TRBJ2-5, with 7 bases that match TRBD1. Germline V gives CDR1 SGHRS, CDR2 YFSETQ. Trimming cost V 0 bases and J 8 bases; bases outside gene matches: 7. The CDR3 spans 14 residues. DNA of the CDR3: TGCGCCAGCAGCTTGGAGGGGGCCGGGTATACCCAGTACTTC. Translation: CASSLEGAGYTQYF.

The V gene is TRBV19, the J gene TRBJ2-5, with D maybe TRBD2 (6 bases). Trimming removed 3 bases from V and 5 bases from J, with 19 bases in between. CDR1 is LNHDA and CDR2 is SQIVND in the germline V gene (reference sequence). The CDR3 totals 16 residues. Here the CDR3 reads CASSISSGGAVETQYF. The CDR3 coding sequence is TGTGCCAGTAGTATCTCCTCCGGGGGAGCAGTGGAGACCCAGTACTTC.

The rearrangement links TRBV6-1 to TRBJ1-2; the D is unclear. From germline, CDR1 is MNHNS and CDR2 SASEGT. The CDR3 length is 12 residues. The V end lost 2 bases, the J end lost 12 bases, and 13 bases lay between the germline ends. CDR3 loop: CASSEKMAKDTF. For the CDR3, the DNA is TGTGCCAGCAGTGAAAAAATGGCCAAGGACACCTTC.

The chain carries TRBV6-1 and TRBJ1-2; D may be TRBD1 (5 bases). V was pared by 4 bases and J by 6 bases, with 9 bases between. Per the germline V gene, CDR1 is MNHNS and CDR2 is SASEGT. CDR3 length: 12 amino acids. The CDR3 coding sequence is TGTGCCAGCAGTGGCAGGGACGATGGCTACACCTTC. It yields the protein CASSGRDDGYTF.

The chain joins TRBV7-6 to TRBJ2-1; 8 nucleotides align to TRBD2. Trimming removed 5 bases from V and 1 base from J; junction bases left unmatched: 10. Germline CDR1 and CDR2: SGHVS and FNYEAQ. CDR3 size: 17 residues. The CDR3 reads CASSPGSGGSSYNEQFF. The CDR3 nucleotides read TGTGCCAGCAGCCCCGGAAGCGGGGGTTCTTCCTACAATGAGCAGTTCTTC.

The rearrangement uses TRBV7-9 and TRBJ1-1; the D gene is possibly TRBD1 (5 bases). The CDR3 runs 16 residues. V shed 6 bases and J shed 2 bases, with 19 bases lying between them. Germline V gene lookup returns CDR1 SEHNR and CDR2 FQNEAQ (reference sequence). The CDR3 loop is CASSRTNWGANTEAFF. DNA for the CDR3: TGTGCCAGCAGTCGCACGAACTGGGGCGCAAACACTGAAGCTTTCTTT. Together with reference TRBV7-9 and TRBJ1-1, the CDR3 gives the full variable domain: DTGVSQNPRHKITKRGQNVTFRCDPISEHNRLYWYRQTLGQGPEFLTYFQNEAQLEKSRLLSDRFSAERPKGSFSTLEIQRTEQGDSAMYLCASSRTNWGANTEAFFGQGTRLTVV.

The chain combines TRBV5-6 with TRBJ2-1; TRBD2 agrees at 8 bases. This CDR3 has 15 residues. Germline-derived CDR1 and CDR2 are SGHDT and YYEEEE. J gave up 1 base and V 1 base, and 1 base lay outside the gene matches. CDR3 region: CASSLPGGSYNEQFF. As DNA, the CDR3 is TGTGCCAGCAGCTTGCCGGGGGGGTCCTACAATGAGCAGTTCTTC.

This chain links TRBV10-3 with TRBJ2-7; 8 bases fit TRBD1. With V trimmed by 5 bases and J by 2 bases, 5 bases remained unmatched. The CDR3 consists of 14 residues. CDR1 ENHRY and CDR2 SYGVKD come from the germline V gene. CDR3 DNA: TGTGCCATCAGTTCTCTACAGGGGGCCTACGAGCAGTACTTC. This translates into CAISSLQGAYEQYF.